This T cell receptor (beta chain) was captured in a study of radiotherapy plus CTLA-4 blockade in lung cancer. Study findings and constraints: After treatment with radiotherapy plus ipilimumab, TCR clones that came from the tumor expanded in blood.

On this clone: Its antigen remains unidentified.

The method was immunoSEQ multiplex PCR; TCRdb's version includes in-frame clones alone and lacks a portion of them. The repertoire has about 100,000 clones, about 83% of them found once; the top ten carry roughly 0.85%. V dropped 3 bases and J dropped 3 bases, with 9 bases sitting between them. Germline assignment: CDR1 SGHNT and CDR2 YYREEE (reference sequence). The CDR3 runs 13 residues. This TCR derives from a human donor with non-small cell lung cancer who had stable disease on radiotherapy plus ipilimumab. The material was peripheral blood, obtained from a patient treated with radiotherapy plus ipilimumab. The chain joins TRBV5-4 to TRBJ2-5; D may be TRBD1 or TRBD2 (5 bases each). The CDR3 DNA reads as TGTGCCAGCAGCTCGACAGCGGAAGAGACCCAGTACTTC. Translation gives CASSSTAEETQYF.